A selection of T cell receptor beta chains follows, all from one sample in a study of neurological immune-mediated disorders. TCRdb used MiXCR to reprocess the 5' RACE reads, holding one entry per CDR3 protein. The table includes roughly 62,000 distinct CDR3 sequences, approximately 10% detected once. Specimen: PBMCs. These receptors originate from a man aged 55 to 70 in good health. Both conserved end residues are part of each CDR3. D genes are given only for firm matches. Some rows have no size entry. The others give once, few or many, or a class for an expanded clone.

v_call: TRBV3-1; j_call: TRBJ2-3; clone_size: once; d_call: NA; cdr3_aa: CASSRRSSTDTQYF; cdr3_nt: TGTGCCAGCAGCCGGAGGTCTAGCACAGATACGCAGTATTTT
v_call: TRBV11-3; j_call: TRBJ2-1; clone_size: many; d_call: TRBD1; cdr3_aa: CASSPSGQGDYNEQFF; cdr3_nt: TGTGCCAGCAGCCCGAGCGGACAGGGCGACTACAATGAGCAGTTCTTC
v_call: TRBV20-1; j_call: TRBJ2-7; clone_size: many; d_call: NA; cdr3_aa: CSAKGAQGGSYEQYF; cdr3_nt: TGCAGTGCTAAGGGTGCTCAGGGCGGCTCCTACGAGCAGTACTTC
v_call: TRBV4-3; j_call: TRBJ1-1; clone_size: NA; d_call: NA; cdr3_aa: CASSRAITGMGTEAFF; cdr3_nt: TGCGCCAGCAGCCGAGCGATAACAGGGATGGGGACTGAAGCTTTCTTT
v_call: TRBV20-1; j_call: TRBJ2-4; clone_size: NA; d_call: NA; cdr3_aa: CSARIGGAKNIQYF; cdr3_nt: TGCAGTGCGAGGATTGGGGGAGCCAAAAACATTCAGTACTTC
v_call: TRBV10-3; j_call: TRBJ2-7; clone_size: many; d_call: TRBD2; cdr3_aa: CAISDPGEGQTYEQYF; cdr3_nt: TGTGCCATCAGTGACCCTGGGGAGGGTCAGACCTACGAGCAGTACTTC
v_call: TRBV7-9; j_call: TRBJ1-1; clone_size: many; d_call: NA; cdr3_aa: CASSRRDTEAFF; cdr3_nt: TGTGCCAGCAGCCGTCGGGACACTGAAGCTTTCTTT
v_call: TRBV5-4; j_call: TRBJ1-1; clone_size: NA; d_call: NA; cdr3_aa: CASSLDLGNTEAFF; cdr3_nt: TGTGCCAGCAGCTTGGACCTTGGTAACACTGAAGCTTTCTTT
v_call: TRBV6-5; j_call: TRBJ1-1; clone_size: NA; d_call: TRBD1; cdr3_aa: CASRRQGMNTEAFF; cdr3_nt: TGTGCCAGTAGACGACAGGGTATGAACACTGAAGCTTTCTTT
v_call: TRBV9; j_call: TRBJ1-1; clone_size: many; d_call: NA; cdr3_aa: CASSPTALEAFF; cdr3_nt: TGTGCCAGCAGCCCGACAGCTCTTGAAGCTTTCTTT
v_call: TRBV14; j_call: TRBJ2-2; clone_size: many; d_call: TRBD1; cdr3_aa: CASSLRTGDTGELFF; cdr3_nt: TGTGCCAGCAGCCTGAGGACAGGGGACACCGGGGAGCTGTTTTTT
v_call: TRBV5-5; j_call: TRBJ2-5; clone_size: many; d_call: TRBD2; cdr3_aa: CASSLGLAVGETQYF; cdr3_nt: TGTGCCAGCAGCTTGGGACTAGCGGTTGGAGAGACCCAGTACTTC
v_call: TRBV6-2/TRBV6-3; j_call: TRBJ1-1; clone_size: NA; d_call: NA; cdr3_aa: CASSHRVGNEAFF; cdr3_nt: TGTGCCAGCAGCCACAGGGTGGGAAATGAAGCTTTCTTT
v_call: TRBV5-1; j_call: TRBJ1-4; clone_size: many; d_call: NA; cdr3_aa: CASSLPEEGDEKLFF; cdr3_nt: TGCGCCAGCAGCTTGCCGGAGGAGGGAGATGAAAAACTGTTTTTT
v_call: TRBV28; j_call: TRBJ1-5; clone_size: many; d_call: NA; cdr3_aa: CASSFGGSTSPQHF; cdr3_nt: TGTGCCAGCAGTTTTGGAGGGAGCACTTCCCCCCAGCATTTT
v_call: TRBV27; j_call: TRBJ1-5; clone_size: many; d_call: TRBD1; cdr3_aa: CASSSRGGNQPQHF; cdr3_nt: TGTGCCAGCAGTTCCAGGGGGGGCAATCAGCCCCAGCATTTT
v_call: TRBV5-6; j_call: TRBJ1-6; clone_size: many; d_call: TRBD1; cdr3_aa: CASSVRQGRGSPLHF; cdr3_nt: TGTGCCAGCAGCGTAAGACAGGGGAGGGGATCACCCCTCCACTTT
v_call: TRBV20-1; j_call: TRBJ1-1; clone_size: many; d_call: TRBD1; cdr3_aa: CSASAQGSSKAFF; cdr3_nt: TGCAGTGCTAGTGCACAGGGGTCTTCGAAAGCTTTCTTT
v_call: TRBV20-1; j_call: TRBJ1-5; clone_size: once; d_call: NA; cdr3_aa: CSARGARNQPQHF; cdr3_nt: TGCAGTGCTAGAGGGGCTAGAAATCAGCCCCAGCATTTT
v_call: TRBV12-3/TRBV12-4; j_call: TRBJ1-5; clone_size: many; d_call: TRBD1; cdr3_aa: CASSPQQGFNQPQHF; cdr3_nt: TGTGCCAGCAGTCCGCAACAGGGGTTCAATCAGCCCCAGCATTTT
v_call: TRBV13; j_call: TRBJ2-7; clone_size: many; d_call: TRBD1; cdr3_aa: CASSDRDRGSEQYF; cdr3_nt: TGTGCCAGCAGCGACCGGGACAGGGGTAGCGAGCAGTACTTC
v_call: TRBV12-3/TRBV12-4; j_call: TRBJ2-7; clone_size: many; d_call: NA; cdr3_aa: CASSFGQNYEQYF; cdr3_nt: TGTGCCAGCAGTTTTGGACAGAACTACGAGCAGTACTTC
v_call: TRBV12-3/TRBV12-4; j_call: TRBJ2-3; clone_size: many; d_call: NA; cdr3_aa: CASSFPRLGRSDTQYF; cdr3_nt: TGTGCCAGCAGTTTCCCTCGGCTAGGTCGGTCAGATACGCAGTATTTT
v_call: TRBV6-6; j_call: TRBJ2-1; clone_size: many; d_call: NA; cdr3_aa: CATIPGDPANEQFF; cdr3_nt: TGTGCCACCATTCCGGGAGATCCGGCCAATGAGCAGTTCTTC
v_call: TRBV19; j_call: TRBJ1-5; clone_size: many; d_call: NA; cdr3_aa: CASSSYLGGNQPQHF; cdr3_nt: TGTGCCAGTAGTAGCTACCTTGGGGGCAATCAGCCCCAGCATTTT
v_call: TRBV11-2; j_call: TRBJ1-4; clone_size: few; d_call: NA; cdr3_aa: CASSFQTGPEKLFF; cdr3_nt: TGTGCCAGCAGCTTCCAAACAGGACCCGAAAAACTGTTTTTT
v_call: TRBV5-5; j_call: TRBJ2-7; clone_size: many; d_call: TRBD2; cdr3_aa: CASSREGSEQYF; cdr3_nt: TGTGCCAGCAGTCGGGAGGGGAGCGAGCAGTACTTC
v_call: TRBV7-2; j_call: TRBJ2-7; clone_size: few; d_call: NA; cdr3_aa: CASSGKTTGYEQYF; cdr3_nt: TGTGCCAGCAGCGGGAAAACAACCGGCTACGAGCAGTACTTC
v_call: TRBV6-2/TRBV6-3; j_call: TRBJ2-7; clone_size: many; d_call: TRBD1; cdr3_aa: CASVREQGAYEQYF; cdr3_nt: TGTGCCAGCGTTCGGGAACAGGGGGCCTACGAGCAGTACTTC
v_call: TRBV29-1; j_call: TRBJ2-4; clone_size: many; d_call: TRBD2; cdr3_aa: CSAGGGSNGDIQYF; cdr3_nt: TGCAGCGCCGGGGGGGGGAGCAACGGAGACATTCAGTACTTC
v_call: TRBV28; j_call: TRBJ1-2; clone_size: many; d_call: NA; cdr3_aa: CASQSANYGYTF; cdr3_nt: TGTGCCAGCCAATCCGCTAATTATGGCTACACCTTC
v_call: TRBV20-1; j_call: TRBJ2-2; clone_size: many; d_call: NA; cdr3_aa: CSASIWGGTGELFF; cdr3_nt: TGCAGTGCTAGTATCTGGGGTGGGACCGGGGAGCTGTTTTTT
v_call: TRBV6-4; j_call: TRBJ1-6; clone_size: many; d_call: NA; cdr3_aa: CASRLRHDNSPLHF; cdr3_nt: TGTGCCAGCAGGCTGAGACACGATAATTCACCCCTCCACTTT
v_call: TRBV5-1; j_call: TRBJ1-1; clone_size: many; d_call: NA; cdr3_aa: CASSLEWGTEAFF; cdr3_nt: TGCGCCAGCAGCTTGGAGTGGGGGACTGAAGCTTTCTTT
v_call: TRBV12-3/TRBV12-4; j_call: TRBJ2-2; clone_size: many; d_call: TRBD2; cdr3_aa: CASSFYGGVAGELFF; cdr3_nt: TGTGCCAGCAGTTTTTACGGGGGGGTTGCCGGGGAGCTGTTTTTT
v_call: TRBV4-3; j_call: TRBJ2-1; clone_size: many; d_call: NA; cdr3_aa: CASARGFYNEQFF; cdr3_nt: TGCGCCAGCGCCCGGGGCTTCTACAATGAGCAGTTCTTC
v_call: TRBV20-1; j_call: TRBJ2-7; clone_size: many; d_call: TRBD2; cdr3_aa: CSARGGRGLAGGEQYF; cdr3_nt: TGCAGTGCTAGAGGGGGGCGTGGACTAGCGGGAGGCGAGCAGTACTTC
v_call: TRBV29-1; j_call: TRBJ2-7; clone_size: many; d_call: TRBD1; cdr3_aa: CSAVRGQGAHGEQYF; cdr3_nt: TGCAGCGCAGTAAGAGGACAGGGGGCGCATGGCGAGCAGTACTTC
v_call: TRBV7-9; j_call: TRBJ1-1; clone_size: many; d_call: NA; cdr3_aa: CASSLAKAARGTEAFF; cdr3_nt: TGTGCCAGCAGCTTAGCCAAGGCAGCCAGGGGCACTGAAGCTTTCTTT
v_call: TRBV20-1; j_call: TRBJ2-2; clone_size: many; d_call: TRBD2; cdr3_aa: CSAPTSGGPGELFF; cdr3_nt: TGCAGTGCTCCGACTAGCGGGGGACCCGGGGAGCTGTTTTTT
v_call: TRBV28; j_call: TRBJ2-3; clone_size: many; d_call: NA; cdr3_aa: CASSFQGGTDTQYF; cdr3_nt: TGTGCCAGCAGTTTCCAGGGTGGCACAGATACGCAGTATTTT
v_call: TRBV7-9; j_call: TRBJ1-1; clone_size: many; d_call: NA; cdr3_aa: CASSLGQVNTEAFF; cdr3_nt: TGTGCCAGCAGCTTAGGGCAGGTGAACACTGAAGCTTTCTTT
v_call: TRBV5-6; j_call: TRBJ2-2; clone_size: NA; d_call: NA; cdr3_aa: CASSHREGGELFF; cdr3_nt: TGTGCCAGCAGCCACAGGGAGGGCGGGGAGCTGTTTTTT
v_call: TRBV5-4; j_call: TRBJ1-2; clone_size: many; d_call: NA; cdr3_aa: CASSRDPDSNYGYTF; cdr3_nt: TGTGCCAGCAGCCGGGACCCAGACTCTAACTATGGCTACACCTTC
v_call: TRBV18; j_call: TRBJ2-5; clone_size: many; d_call: NA; cdr3_aa: CASSYQGKETQYF; cdr3_nt: TGTGCCAGCTCATATCAGGGGAAAGAGACCCAGTACTTC
v_call: TRBV28; j_call: TRBJ1-1; clone_size: many; d_call: TRBD1; cdr3_aa: CASSSYRGEAFF; cdr3_nt: TGTGCCAGCAGTTCCTACAGGGGTGAAGCTTTCTTT
v_call: TRBV12-3/TRBV12-4; j_call: TRBJ2-3; clone_size: many; d_call: NA; cdr3_aa: CASSFGAGNTDTQYF; cdr3_nt: TGTGCCAGCAGTTTCGGGGCGGGGAATACAGATACGCAGTATTTT
v_call: TRBV29-1; j_call: TRBJ2-3; clone_size: many; d_call: NA; cdr3_aa: CSVVAGPDTQYF; cdr3_nt: TGCAGCGTTGTCGCTGGCCCAGATACGCAGTATTTT
v_call: TRBV12-3/TRBV12-4; j_call: TRBJ1-5; clone_size: many; d_call: NA; cdr3_aa: CASSLKVGQPQHF; cdr3_nt: TGTGCCAGCAGTTTAAAAGTGGGACAGCCCCAGCATTTT
v_call: TRBV12-3/TRBV12-4; j_call: TRBJ2-1; clone_size: many; d_call: TRBD2; cdr3_aa: CASSLVTSGGSEQFF; cdr3_nt: TGTGCCAGCAGTTTAGTGACTAGCGGGGGTTCCGAGCAGTTCTTC
v_call: TRBV20-1; j_call: TRBJ2-1; clone_size: many; d_call: TRBD2; cdr3_aa: CTPNGLAGGGINEQFF; cdr3_nt: TGCACCCCGAACGGGCTAGCGGGGGGGGGTATCAATGAGCAGTTCTTC